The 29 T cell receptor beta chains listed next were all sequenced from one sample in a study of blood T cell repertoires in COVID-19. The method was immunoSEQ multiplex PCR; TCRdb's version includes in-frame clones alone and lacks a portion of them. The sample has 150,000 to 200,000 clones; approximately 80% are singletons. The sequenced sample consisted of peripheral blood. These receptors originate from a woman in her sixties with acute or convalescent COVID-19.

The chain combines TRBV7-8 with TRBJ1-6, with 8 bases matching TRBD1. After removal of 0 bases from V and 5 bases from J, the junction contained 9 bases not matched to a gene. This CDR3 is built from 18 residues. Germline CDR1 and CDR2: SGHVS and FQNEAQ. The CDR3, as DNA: TGTGCCAGCAGCTTAGCGCCTCGACAGGGGCAGGATAATTCACCCCTCCACTTT. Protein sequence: CASSLAPRQGQDNSPLHF.

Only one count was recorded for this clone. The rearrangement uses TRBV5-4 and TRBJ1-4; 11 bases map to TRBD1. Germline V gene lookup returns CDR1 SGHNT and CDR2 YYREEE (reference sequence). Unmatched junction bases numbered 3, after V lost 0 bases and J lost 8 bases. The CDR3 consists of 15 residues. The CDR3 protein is CASSLVGQGDEKLFF. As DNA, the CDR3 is TGTGCCAGCAGCTTGGTGGGACAGGGGGACGAAAAACTGTTTTTT.

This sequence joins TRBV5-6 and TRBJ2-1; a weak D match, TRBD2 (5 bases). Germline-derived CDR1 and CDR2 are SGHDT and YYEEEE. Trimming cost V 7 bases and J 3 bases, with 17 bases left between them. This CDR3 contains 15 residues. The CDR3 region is CASGRRGAVYNEQFF. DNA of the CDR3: TGTGCCAGCGGCCGCCGGGGAGCCGTCTACAATGAGCAGTTCTTC. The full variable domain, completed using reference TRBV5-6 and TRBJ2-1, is DAGVTQSPTHLIKTRGQQVTLRCSPKSGHDTVSWYQQALGQGPQFIFQYYEEEERQRGNFPDRFSGHQFPNYSSELNVNALLLGDSALYLCASGRRGAVYNEQFFGPGTRLTVL.

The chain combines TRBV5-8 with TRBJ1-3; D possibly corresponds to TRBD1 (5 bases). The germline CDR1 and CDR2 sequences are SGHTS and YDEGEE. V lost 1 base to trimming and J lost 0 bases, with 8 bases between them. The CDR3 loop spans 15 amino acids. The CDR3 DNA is TGTGCCAGCAGCTTGCGGGGGGGCTCTGGAAACACCATATATTTT. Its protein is CASSLRGGSGNTIYF. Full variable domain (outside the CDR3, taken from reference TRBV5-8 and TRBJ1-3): EAGVTQSPTHLIKTRGQQATLRCSPISGHTSVYWYQQALGLGLQFLLWYDEGEERNRGNFPPRFSGRQFPNYSSELNVNALELEDSALYLCASSLRGGSGNTIYFGEGSWLTVV.

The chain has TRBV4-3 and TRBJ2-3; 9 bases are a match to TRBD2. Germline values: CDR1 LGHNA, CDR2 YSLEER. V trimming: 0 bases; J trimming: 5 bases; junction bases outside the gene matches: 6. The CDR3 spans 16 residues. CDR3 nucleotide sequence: TGCGCCAGCAGCCAAGATTCTAGCGGGGTTGAAGATACGCAGTATTTT. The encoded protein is CASSQDSSGVEDTQYF.

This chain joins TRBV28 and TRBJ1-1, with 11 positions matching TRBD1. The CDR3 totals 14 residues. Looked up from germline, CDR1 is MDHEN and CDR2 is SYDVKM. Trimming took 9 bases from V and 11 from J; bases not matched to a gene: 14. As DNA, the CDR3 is TGTGCCAGTCTAAGTACGGGGACAGGGGGAGCGGCTTTCTTT. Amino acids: CASLSTGTGGAAFF. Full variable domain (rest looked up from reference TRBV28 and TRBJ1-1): DVKVTQSSRYLVKRTGEKVFLECVQDMDHENMFWYRQDPGLGLRLIYFSYDVKMKEKGDIPEGYSVSREKKERFSLILESASTNQTSMYLCASLSTGTGGAAFFGQGTRLTVV.

The CDR3 sequence: CASKVRGLDTQYF. The CDR3 region has the DNA TGTGCCAGCAAGGTCAGGGGGCTAGATACGCAGTATTTT. The rearrangement joins TRBV2 to TRBJ2-3; TRBD1 matches 8 bases. V shed 7 bases and J 5 bases; nucleotides not matched to a gene: 5. Germline V gene sequence: CDR1 SNHLY, CDR2 FYNNEI. There are 13 residues in the CDR3.

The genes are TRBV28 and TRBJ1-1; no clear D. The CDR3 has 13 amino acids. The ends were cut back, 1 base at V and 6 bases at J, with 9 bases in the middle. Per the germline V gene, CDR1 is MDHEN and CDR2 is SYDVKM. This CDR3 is CASSLYSFAEAFF. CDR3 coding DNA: TGTGCCAGCAGTTTATACTCATTCGCTGAAGCTTTCTTT.

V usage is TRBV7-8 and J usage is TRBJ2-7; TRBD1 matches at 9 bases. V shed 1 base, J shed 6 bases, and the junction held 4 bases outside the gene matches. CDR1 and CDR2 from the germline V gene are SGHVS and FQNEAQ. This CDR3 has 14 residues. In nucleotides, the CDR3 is TGTGCCAGCAGCTTAGGGGACAGGGCCGCCGAGCAGTACTTC. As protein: CASSLGDRAAEQYF.

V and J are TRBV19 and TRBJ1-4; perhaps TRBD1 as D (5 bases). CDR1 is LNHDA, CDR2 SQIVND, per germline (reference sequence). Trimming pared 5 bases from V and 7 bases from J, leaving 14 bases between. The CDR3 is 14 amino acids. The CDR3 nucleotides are TGTGCCAGTAGTCGTCAGGGCGGGAGTGAAAAACTGTTTTTT. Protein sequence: CASSRQGGSEKLFF.

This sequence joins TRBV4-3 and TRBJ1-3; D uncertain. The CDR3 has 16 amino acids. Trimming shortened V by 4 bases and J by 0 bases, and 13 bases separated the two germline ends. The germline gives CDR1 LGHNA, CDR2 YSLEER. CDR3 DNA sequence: TGCGCCAGCAGCCCGGCAGCGGGATCCTCTGGAAACACCATATATTTT. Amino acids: CASSPAAGSSGNTIYF.

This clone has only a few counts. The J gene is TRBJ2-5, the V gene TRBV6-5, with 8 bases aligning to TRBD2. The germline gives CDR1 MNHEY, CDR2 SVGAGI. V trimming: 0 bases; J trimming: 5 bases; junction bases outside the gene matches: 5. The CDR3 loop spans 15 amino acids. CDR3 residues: CASSYSMAGGETQYF. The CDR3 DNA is TGTGCCAGCAGTTACTCGATGGCGGGGGGTGAGACCCAGTACTTC.

CDR3 region: CASSQAGQFTDTQYF. DNA of the CDR3: TGTGCCAGCAGCCAAGCAGGCCAGTTCACAGATACGCAGTATTTT. The V call is TRBV3-1 (or the pseudogene TRBV3-2), the J call TRBJ2-3; D gene ambiguous. From germline, CDR1 is LGHDT and CDR2 YNNKEL (reference sequence). This CDR3 region has 15 residues. Trimming shortened V by 1 base and J by 2 bases, and 10 bases separated the two germline ends.

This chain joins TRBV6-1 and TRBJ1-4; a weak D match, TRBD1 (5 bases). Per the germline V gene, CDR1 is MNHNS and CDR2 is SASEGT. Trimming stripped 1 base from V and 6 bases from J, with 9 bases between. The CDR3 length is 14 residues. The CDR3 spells CASSEGGLDEKLFF. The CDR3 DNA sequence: TGTGCCAGCAGTGAAGGGGGACTAGATGAAAAACTGTTTTTT.

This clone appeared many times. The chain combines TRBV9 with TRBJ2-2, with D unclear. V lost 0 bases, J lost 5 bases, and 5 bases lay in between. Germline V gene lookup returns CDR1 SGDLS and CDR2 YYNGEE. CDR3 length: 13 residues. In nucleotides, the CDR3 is TGTGCCAGCAGCGTAGATCGGACCGGGGAGCTGTTTTTT. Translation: CASSVDRTGELFF.

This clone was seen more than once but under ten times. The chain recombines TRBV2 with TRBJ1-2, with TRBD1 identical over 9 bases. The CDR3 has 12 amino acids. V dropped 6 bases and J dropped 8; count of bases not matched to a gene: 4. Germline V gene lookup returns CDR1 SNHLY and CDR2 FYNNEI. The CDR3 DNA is TGTGCCAGCAGGGGACAGGGTGGAGGCTACACCTTC. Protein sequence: CASRGQGGGYTF. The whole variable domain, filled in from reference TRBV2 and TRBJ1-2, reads EPEVTQTPSHQVTQMGQEVILRCVPISNHLYFYWYRQILGQKVEFLVSFYNNEISEKSEIFDDQFSVERPDGSNFTLKIRSTKLEDSAMYFCASRGQGGGYTFGSGTRLTVV.

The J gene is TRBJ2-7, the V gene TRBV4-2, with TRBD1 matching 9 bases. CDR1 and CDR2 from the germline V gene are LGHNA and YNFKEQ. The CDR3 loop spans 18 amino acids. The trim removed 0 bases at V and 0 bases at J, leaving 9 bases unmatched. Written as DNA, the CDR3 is TGTGCCAGCAGCCAAGAGGGATTCGGGACAGGGATCTCCTACGAGCAGTACTTC. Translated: CASSQEGFGTGISYEQYF.

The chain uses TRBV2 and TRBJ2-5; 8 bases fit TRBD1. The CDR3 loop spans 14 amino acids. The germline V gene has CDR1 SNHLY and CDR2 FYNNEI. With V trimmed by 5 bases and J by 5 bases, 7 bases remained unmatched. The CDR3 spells CASSIQGARETQYF. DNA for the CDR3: TGTGCCAGCAGTATCCAGGGGGCGCGGGAGACCCAGTACTTC.

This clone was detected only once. CDR3 DNA sequence: TGTGCCAGCAGTACCCAATGGACAGTCATTGGCACAGATACGCAGTATTTT. Protein product: CASSTQWTVIGTDTQYF. The V call is TRBV28, the J call TRBJ2-3; D is perhaps TRBD1 (6 bases). CDR3 length equals 17 residues. Germline V lookup: CDR1 MDHEN, CDR2 SYDVKM. Between the trimmed V and J ends, which lost 5 bases and 1 base, there was a span of 19 bases.

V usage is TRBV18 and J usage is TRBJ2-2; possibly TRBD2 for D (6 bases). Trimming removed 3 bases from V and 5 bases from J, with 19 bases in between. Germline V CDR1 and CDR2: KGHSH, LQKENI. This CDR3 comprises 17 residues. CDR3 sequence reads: CASSPFPRSGGTGELFF. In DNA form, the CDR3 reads TGTGCCAGCTCACCGTTCCCCCGTTCAGGAGGGACCGGGGAGCTGTTTTTT.

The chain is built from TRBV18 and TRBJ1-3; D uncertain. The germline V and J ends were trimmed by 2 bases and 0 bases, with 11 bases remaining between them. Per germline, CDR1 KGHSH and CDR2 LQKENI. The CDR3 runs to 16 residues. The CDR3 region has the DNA TGTGCCAGCTCACCAAACGTACAGCCCTCTGGAAACACCATATATTTT. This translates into CASSPNVQPSGNTIYF.

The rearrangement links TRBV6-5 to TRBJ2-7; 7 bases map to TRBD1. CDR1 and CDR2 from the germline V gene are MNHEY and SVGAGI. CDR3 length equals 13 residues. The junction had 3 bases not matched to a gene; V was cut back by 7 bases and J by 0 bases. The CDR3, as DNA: TGTGCCAGCACCCGACAGGGCTCCTACGAGCAGTACTTC. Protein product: CASTRQGSYEQYF.

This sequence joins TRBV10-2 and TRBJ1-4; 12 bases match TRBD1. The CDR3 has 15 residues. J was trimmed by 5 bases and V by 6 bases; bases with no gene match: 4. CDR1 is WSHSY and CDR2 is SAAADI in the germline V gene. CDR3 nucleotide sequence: TGCGCCAGCAGGGGACAGGGGGCAGGGAATGAAAAACTGTTTTTT. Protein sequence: CASRGQGAGNEKLFF.

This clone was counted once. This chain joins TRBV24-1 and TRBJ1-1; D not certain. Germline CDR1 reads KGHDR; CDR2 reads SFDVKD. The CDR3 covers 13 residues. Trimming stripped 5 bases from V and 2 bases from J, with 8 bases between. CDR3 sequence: CATSVAANTEAFF. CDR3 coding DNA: TGTGCCACCAGTGTGGCGGCTAACACTGAAGCTTTCTTT.

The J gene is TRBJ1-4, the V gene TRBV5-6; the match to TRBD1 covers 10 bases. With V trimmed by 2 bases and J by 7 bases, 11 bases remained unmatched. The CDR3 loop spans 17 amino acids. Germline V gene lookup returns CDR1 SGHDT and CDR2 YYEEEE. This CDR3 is CASSLRGQGVYGEKLFF. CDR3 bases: TGTGCCAGCAGCTTACGCGGACAGGGGGTATATGGTGAAAAACTGTTTTTT.

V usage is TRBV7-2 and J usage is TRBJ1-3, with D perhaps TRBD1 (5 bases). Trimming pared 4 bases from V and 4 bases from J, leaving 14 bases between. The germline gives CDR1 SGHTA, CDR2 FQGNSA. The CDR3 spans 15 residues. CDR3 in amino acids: CASSSTRVSGNTIYF. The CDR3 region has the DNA TGTGCCAGCAGCTCAACCAGGGTTTCAGGAAACACCATATATTTT.

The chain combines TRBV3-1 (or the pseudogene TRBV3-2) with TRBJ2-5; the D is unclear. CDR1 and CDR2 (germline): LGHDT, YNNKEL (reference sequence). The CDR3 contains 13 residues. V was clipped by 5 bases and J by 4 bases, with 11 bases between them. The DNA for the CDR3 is TGTGCCAGCAGCACACACGCCCGAGAGACCCAGTACTTC. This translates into CASSTHARETQYF.

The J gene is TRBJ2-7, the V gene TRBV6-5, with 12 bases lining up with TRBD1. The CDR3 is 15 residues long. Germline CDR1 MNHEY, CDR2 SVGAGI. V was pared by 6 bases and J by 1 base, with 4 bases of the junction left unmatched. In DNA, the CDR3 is TGTGCCAGCAGGGGACAGGGGGCTGGATCCTACGAGCAGTACTTC. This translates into CASRGQGAGSYEQYF.

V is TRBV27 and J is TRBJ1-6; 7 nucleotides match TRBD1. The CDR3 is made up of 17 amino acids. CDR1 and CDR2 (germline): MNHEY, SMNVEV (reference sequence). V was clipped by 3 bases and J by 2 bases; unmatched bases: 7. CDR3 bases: TGTGCCAGCAGTTTCCTCGGACAGGCTACCTATAATTCACCCCTCCACTTT. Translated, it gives CASSFLGQATYNSPLHF.